The next 30 T cell receptor beta chains were all read from a single sample in a study of T cell changes during pregnancy in multiple sclerosis. Here immunoSEQ multiplex PCR was the method, and the copy in TCRdb shows in-frame clones only, minus some. The table includes about 68,000 clones, 80% to 95% detected once. The specimen comprised peripheral blood, sampled in the first trimester of pregnancy. These receptors were collected from a female donor with multiple sclerosis, enrolled in a pregnancy study.

This clone was detected only a few times. This sequence joins TRBV5-4 and TRBJ2-5; D might be TRBD1 (6 bases). The length of the CDR3 is 14 residues. Trimming shortened V by 9 bases and J by 5 bases, and 20 bases separated the two germline ends. Germline assignment: CDR1 SGHNT and CDR2 YYREEE (reference sequence). Here the CDR3 reads CATVGGIGAETQYF. The CDR3 DNA follows: TGTGCCACGGTAGGGGGTATTGGGGCGGAGACCCAGTACTTC.

Here the CDR3 reads CASSREAGGPETQYF. The CDR3 nucleotides read TGTGCCAGCAGCCGCGAGGCAGGGGGTCCAGAGACCCAGTACTTC. The J gene is TRBJ2-5, the V gene TRBV6-4; 7 bases map to TRBD1. This CDR3 has 15 residues. Germline V lookup: CDR1 MRHNA, CDR2 SNTAGT. With 6 bases clipped from V and 4 bases from J, the junction kept 11 bases outside the gene matches.

This rearrangement joins TRBV5-1 to TRBJ1-2; 9 bases align to TRBD1. The CDR3 totals 14 residues. The ends lost 5 bases at V and 9 bases at J; junction bases unmatched: 11. Germline V lookup: CDR1 SGHRS, CDR2 YFSETQ. As DNA, the CDR3 is TGCGCCAGCAGAGGATCGGGACAGGGAATGCGCTACACCTTC. Its translation is CASRGSGQGMRYTF.

The DNA for the CDR3 is TGTGCCACCAGCAGGAGACGGGACAGCAACACTGAAGCTTTCTTT. This codes for CATSRRRDSNTEAFF. The rearrangement links TRBV15 to TRBJ1-1, with 7 bases aligning to TRBD1. J gave up 2 bases and V 3 bases, and 6 bases lay outside the gene matches. Germline V gene lookup returns CDR1 LNHNV and CDR2 YYDKDF (reference sequence). The CDR3 loop spans 15 amino acids.

The chain recombines TRBV29-1 with TRBJ2-4; D possibly corresponds to TRBD1 (6 bases). There are 16 residues in the CDR3. Germline V gene data show CDR1 as SQVTM and CDR2 as ANQGSEA. Trimming left V 2 bases short and J 8 bases short, with 22 bases between. As DNA, the CDR3 is TGCAGCGTTGAACTTAGGGCAGGGGCGTGGAAGGACATTCAGTACTTC. This sequence encodes CSVELRAGAWKDIQYF.

The chain employs TRBV5-1 and TRBJ2-4, with 14 bases aligning to TRBD2. V gave up 0 bases and J gave up 8 bases; unmatched junction bases: 13. Looked up from germline, CDR1 is SGHRS and CDR2 is YFSETQ. This CDR3 is 19 amino acids long. The CDR3 bases are TGCGCCAGCAGCTTGGGGTCGACGACTAGCGGGGGGGTAAGGGACATTCAGTACTTC. Translation: CASSLGSTTSGGVRDIQYF. Complete variable domain (other parts from reference TRBV5-1 and TRBJ2-4): KAGVTQTPRYLIKTRGQQVTLSCSPISGHRSVSWYQQTPGQGLQFLFEYFSETQRNKGNFPGRFSGRQFSNSRSEMNVSTLELGDSALYLCASSLGSTTSGGVRDIQYFGAGTRLSVL.

In this sample, this clone turned up once. J is TRBJ2-2 and V is TRBV5-1, with 7 bases that match TRBD2. V shed 5 bases and J 6 bases; nucleotides not matched to a gene: 7. The germline V gene has CDR1 SGHRS and CDR2 YFSETQ. This CDR3 is built from 14 residues. For the CDR3, the DNA is TGCGCCAGCAGGGGGGGACTAATGGCCGGGGAGCTGTTTTTT. Its translation is CASRGGLMAGELFF.

The V call is TRBV5-1, the J call TRBJ1-4, with 8 bases that match TRBD1. The CDR3 is 15 amino acids. The germline CDR1 and CDR2 sequences are SGHRS and YFSETQ. The V segment lost 4 bases and the J segment 8 bases; nucleotides outside the gene matches: 10. The CDR3 DNA reads as TGCGCCAGCAGCGCGTCAGGGGGCCCGAGGGAAAAACTGTTTTTT. This gives the protein CASSASGGPREKLFF.

In nucleotides, the CDR3 is TGTGCCAGCAGCGCCGGACTAGCGGGGGCCACCGGGGAGCTGTTTTTT. Translating gives CASSAGLAGATGELFF. J is TRBJ2-2 and V is TRBV5-4, with 13 bases fitting TRBD2. V shed 4 bases and J 4 bases; nucleotides not matched to a gene: 4. CDR3 length: 16 residues. Germline V gives CDR1 SGHNT, CDR2 YYREEE (reference sequence). The variable domain in full, completed from reference TRBV5-4 and TRBJ2-2, reads ETGVTQSPTHLIKTRGQQVTLRCSSQSGHNTVSWYQQALGQGPQFIFQYYREEENGRGNFPPRFSGLQFPNYSSELNVNALELDDSALYLCASSAGLAGATGELFFGEGSRLTVL.

This rearrangement joins TRBV27 to TRBJ2-1; 7 bases are a match to TRBD1. CDR3 length: 13 amino acids. After removal of 5 bases from V and 12 bases from J, the junction contained 10 bases not matched to a gene. From germline, CDR1 is MNHEY and CDR2 SMNVEV (reference sequence). The chain's CDR3 is CASSPIRTGRQFF. The CDR3, as DNA: TGTGCCAGCAGTCCCATACGGACAGGCCGGCAGTTCTTC.

The DNA for the CDR3 is TGTGCCAGCAGCTTCGGGGGAAACACTGAAGCTTTCTTT. This translates into CASSFGGNTEAFF. The genes are TRBV5-8 and TRBJ1-1; weak D call: TRBD1 (5 bases). There are 13 residues in the CDR3. In germline, CDR1 is SGHTS, CDR2 YDEGEE. V was trimmed by 2 bases and J by 2 bases, leaving 7 bases between them.

The chain links TRBV5-1 to TRBJ2-7; 11 bases map to TRBD1. The length of the CDR3 is 17 residues. The V segment lost 1 base and the J segment 9 bases; nucleotides outside the gene matches: 15. CDR1 and CDR2 (germline): SGHRS, YFSETQ. The CDR3 region has the DNA TGCGCCAGCAGCTTGAGTGGGACGGACAGGGGGCTTATCGGGCAGTACTTC. Protein: CASSLSGTDRGLIGQYF.

The chain carries TRBV5-1 and TRBJ2-3; perhaps TRBD2 as D (5 bases). Germline assignment: CDR1 SGHRS and CDR2 YFSETQ. The CDR3 extends over 15 amino acids. V gave up 4 bases and J gave up 11 bases, with 23 bases separating them. This CDR3 is CASSPGTRVLEEQYF. The CDR3 DNA reads as TGCGCCAGCAGCCCGGGAACCCGTGTACTCGAAGAGCAGTATTTT.

This clone was picked up one time. The J gene is TRBJ1-1, the V gene TRBV28; D gene ambiguous. Looked up from germline, CDR1 is MDHEN and CDR2 is SYDVKM. Trimming took 6 bases from V and 1 from J, leaving 12 bases between them. The CDR3 contains 14 residues. Here the CDR3 reads CASRLPTENTEAFF. CDR3 DNA sequence: TGTGCCAGCAGACTCCCTACAGAGAACACTGAAGCTTTCTTT.

The chain couples TRBV27 to TRBJ1-2, with D tentatively TRBD1 (5 bases). Trimming stripped 2 bases from V and 5 bases from J, with 9 bases between. The germline gives CDR1 MNHEY, CDR2 SMNVEV (reference sequence). CDR3 length: 13 residues. The CDR3 DNA reads as TGTGCCAGCAGTTTAAGCGGGGCGTATGGCTACACCTTC. This translates into CASSLSGAYGYTF.

The chain employs TRBV21-1 and TRBJ1-1; TRBD1 was called by the table and not checked on the DNA. TRBV21-1 is deemed a pseudogene. The CDR3 runs to 14 residues. CDR3 DNA sequence: TGTGCCAGCAGCAAAACAGGCTTGAACACTGAAGCTTTCTTT. This encodes CASSKTGLNTEAFF.

The chain recombines TRBV25-1 with TRBJ1-2, with 7 bases aligning to TRBD1. The germline CDR1 and CDR2 sequences are MGHDK and SYGVNS. The V segment lost 6 bases and the J segment 10 bases; nucleotides outside the gene matches: 14. The CDR3 runs to 14 residues. DNA for the CDR3: TGTGCCAGCAGCCTCGGGGAGACAGGGTCCCTCTACACCTTC. This encodes CASSLGETGSLYTF.

The CDR3 DNA reads TGTGCCAGCACAGGGGTTGGAACCGGGGAGCTGTTTTTT. Translating gives CASTGVGTGELFF. The gene calls are TRBV7-9 and TRBJ2-2, with D possibly TRBD1 on 6 matching bases. Germline V gene data show CDR1 as SEHNR and CDR2 as FQNEAQ (reference sequence). This CDR3 comprises 13 residues. Trimming shortened V by 7 bases and J by 5 bases, and 11 bases separated the two germline ends. Variable domain in full (rest from reference TRBV7-9 and TRBJ2-2): DTGVSQNPRHKITKRGQNVTFRCDPISEHNRLYWYRQTLGQGPEFLTYFQNEAQLEKSRLLSDRFSAERPKGSFSTLEIQRTEQGDSAMYLCASTGVGTGELFFGEGSRLTVL.

The rearrangement links TRBV7-9 to TRBJ2-7; TRBD2 matches at 7 bases. This CDR3 has 14 amino acids. Germline V gene data show CDR1 as SEHNR and CDR2 as FQNEAQ (reference sequence). Losses at the gene ends were 1 base for V and 5 bases for J; bases not matched to a gene: 5. The CDR3 DNA sequence: TGTGCCAGCAGCTTAGTGGCGGGAGAAGACGAGCAGTACTTC. Its translation: CASSLVAGEDEQYF.

The chain uses TRBV29-1 and TRBJ2-5, with 8 bases matching TRBD2. There are 14 residues in the CDR3. CDR1 is SQVTM, CDR2 ANQGSEA, per germline. Trimming removed 4 bases from V and 4 bases from J; junction bases left unmatched: 8. CDR3 DNA sequence: TGCAGCGTTGCGGTAGCGGGGATAATAGAGACCCAGTACTTC. This sequence encodes CSVAVAGIIETQYF.

The gene calls are TRBV7-8 and TRBJ2-2; no clear D gene. CDR1 is SGHVS, CDR2 FQNEAQ, per germline. The CDR3 contains 16 residues. Trimming cost V 5 bases and J 4 bases, with 17 bases left between them. The CDR3 spells CASSLSPPPGTGELFF. CDR3 nucleotide sequence: TGTGCCAGCAGCCTTAGCCCTCCCCCGGGCACCGGGGAGCTGTTTTTT.

The chain recombines TRBV6-6 with TRBJ2-2, with TRBD2 matching 8 bases. With 5 bases clipped from V and 7 bases from J, the junction kept 6 bases outside the gene matches. Germline CDR1 and CDR2: MNHNY and SVGAGI (reference sequence). The CDR3 has 14 residues. The CDR3 bases are TGTGCCAGCAGTAGCGGGAGAGGAATCGGGGAGCTGTTTTTT. Translation: CASSSGRGIGELFF.

This clone was counted a single time. This chain connects TRBV2 to TRBJ2-3; 11 nucleotides line up with TRBD2. The germline CDR1 and CDR2 sequences are SNHLY and FYNNEI. Germline trimming cut 3 bases from V and 3 bases from J; bases unmatched to any gene: 8. The length of the CDR3 is 17 residues. The CDR3 DNA is TGTGCCAGCAGTGATATCATACTAGCGGGGGAGACAGATACGCAGTATTTT. Its translation is CASSDIILAGETDTQYF.

The chain employs TRBV10-3 and TRBJ1-1; 7 bases line up with TRBD1. The CDR3 runs to 14 residues. The J segment lost 0 bases and the V segment lost 10 bases, leaving 8 bases of the junction unmatched. Germline CDR1 is ENHRY and CDR2 is SYGVKD. The CDR3 DNA follows: TGTGCCAGCGTGCGACAGGGATTGAACACTGAAGCTTTCTTT. It translates to CASVRQGLNTEAFF.

The CDR3 here is CASSQAGTGSREPYGYTF. For the CDR3, the DNA is TGTGCCAGCAGCCAAGCTGGGACAGGGTCACGGGAACCGTATGGCTACACCTTC. This chain joins TRBV4-2 and TRBJ1-2; 9 bases align to TRBD1. The CDR3 runs to 18 residues. V dropped 1 base and J dropped 5; count of bases not matched to a gene: 14. Germline V gene lookup returns CDR1 LGHNA and CDR2 YNFKEQ.

The chain uses TRBV5-8 and TRBJ1-5; D is unresolved. Per germline, CDR1 SGHTS and CDR2 YDEGEE. V lost 4 bases, J lost 6 bases, and 11 bases lay in between. CDR3 length equals 13 residues. The CDR3 spells CASSQKGGQPQHF. The CDR3 DNA is TGTGCCAGCAGCCAGAAGGGAGGTCAGCCCCAGCATTTT.

The chain combines TRBV6-5 with TRBJ1-1; D ambiguous. Germline lookup yields CDR1 MNHEY and CDR2 SVGAGI. The CDR3 consists of 14 residues. V was pared by 5 bases and J by 4 bases, with 14 bases between. CDR3 in amino acids: CASSTFGLLTEAFF. As DNA, the CDR3 is TGTGCCAGCAGTACCTTCGGACTGCTCACTGAAGCTTTCTTT.

The chain employs TRBV5-6 and TRBJ1-6; 7 nucleotides agree with TRBD1. The CDR3 loop spans 15 amino acids. Per the germline V gene, CDR1 is SGHDT and CDR2 is YYEEEE. The ends lost 4 bases at V and 7 bases at J; junction bases unmatched: 8. CDR3 protein: CASSARQGTNSPLHF. The DNA of the CDR3 is TGTGCCAGCAGCGCCCGACAGGGAACGAATTCACCCCTCCACTTT.

The chain couples TRBV30 to TRBJ2-7; 12 bases are a match to TRBD2. V lost 0 bases to trimming and J lost 1 base; unmatched junction nucleotides: 16. This CDR3 has 20 amino acids. Germline CDR1 is GTSNPN and CDR2 is SVGIG (reference sequence). The CDR3 reads CAWSVLATSGGKRLSYEQYF. DNA for the CDR3: TGTGCCTGGAGTGTACTAGCGACTAGCGGGGGAAAGAGGTTGTCCTACGAGCAGTACTTC.

The chain employs TRBV2 and TRBJ1-1; D not certain. The V and J ends lost 8 bases and 0 bases respectively, with 16 bases between them. The CDR3 covers 15 residues. The germline V gene has CDR1 SNHLY and CDR2 FYNNEI. CDR3 amino acids: CASGGFLRMNTEAFF. Here the CDR3 DNA reads TGTGCCAGCGGCGGGTTCTTGCGCATGAACACTGAAGCTTTCTTT.